Following are 4 T cell receptor beta chains from one sample sequenced in a study of cytomegalovirus exposure and HLA in healthy donors. In the PCR, 60 Vbeta and 13 Jbeta primers were used. This table comes from immunoSEQ multiplex PCR, and its TCRdb copy is limited to in-frame clones, with some not included. The data show over 85,000 clones, about 62% seen once. The specimen sequenced was PBMCs. The receptors originated from a human donor in good health.

The rearrangement joins TRBV11-2 to TRBJ2-1; 11 bases match TRBD2. The germline CDR1 and CDR2 sequences are SGHAT and FQNNGV. The V gene end was trimmed by 5 bases and the J gene end by 3 bases; junction bases not matched to a gene: 6. The CDR3 contains 16 residues. The CDR3: CASSQTTSGSYNEQFF. The CDR3 nucleotides are TGTGCCAGCAGCCAAACAACTAGCGGGAGCTACAATGAGCAGTTCTTC.

The DNA for the CDR3 is TGCGCCAGCAGCCATCTCCCAGACAGGTACCAAGAGACCCAGTACTTC. This sequence encodes CASSHLPDRYQETQYF. The chain has TRBV4-1 and TRBJ2-5, with D perhaps matching TRBD1 (6 bases). Germline-derived CDR1 and CDR2 are MGHRA and YSYEKL. V lost 3 bases, J lost 0 bases, and 14 bases lay in between. This CDR3 is built from 16 residues.

The rearrangement joins TRBV6-5 to TRBJ2-3; 11 nucleotides line up with TRBD2. V was clipped by 5 bases and J by 0 bases; unmatched bases: 1. The CDR3 contains 15 residues. Germline CDR1 and CDR2: MNHEY and SVGAGI. CDR3 protein: CASSRTSGSTDTQYF. Here the CDR3 DNA reads TGTGCCAGCAGTCGGACTAGCGGGAGCACAGATACGCAGTATTTT.

The V and J genes are TRBV7-9 and TRBJ1-2; D is perhaps TRBD1 (6 bases). Per germline, CDR1 SEHNR and CDR2 FQNEAQ (reference sequence). The CDR3 contains 15 residues. V gave up 5 bases and J gave up 4 bases, with 17 bases separating them. The CDR3 is CASSPPRGRAYGYTF. CDR3 nucleotides: TGTGCCAGCAGCCCACCCAGGGGAAGGGCCTATGGCTACACCTTC.